What follows are 10 T cell receptor beta chains derived from one specimen sequenced in a study of blood T cell repertoires in COVID-19. Assay: immunoSEQ multiplex PCR; the TCRdb copy retains only in-frame clones and omits some. The table has around 69,000 clones, 75% to 85% seen once; the top ten hold 20% to 25%. The sample consisted of peripheral blood. The receptors derive from a woman in her seventies with acute or convalescent COVID-19.

This chain joins TRBV9 and TRBJ1-1, with D possibly being TRBD1 (6 bases). V was shortened by 0 bases and J by 4 bases, with 7 bases between the two germline ends. CDR3 length: 13 amino acids. In germline, CDR1 is SGDLS, CDR2 YYNGEE. The CDR3 nucleotides are TGTGCCAGCAGCGTAGAAGGGGGCACTGAAGCTTTCTTT. Its translation is CASSVEGGTEAFF.

The chain uses TRBV5-1 and TRBJ1-1; D is unresolved. There are 13 residues in the CDR3. V was shortened by 2 bases and J by 1 base, with 6 bases between the two germline ends. Germline CDR1 reads SGHRS; CDR2 reads YFSETQ. The CDR3 sequence: CASSFWQNTEAFF. CDR3 nucleotides: TGCGCCAGCAGCTTTTGGCAGAACACTGAAGCTTTCTTT.

CDR3 nucleotide sequence: TGTGCCAGCAGCCGGCGGGATAGCGGGAGGGCCTACGAGCAGTACTTC. Protein sequence: CASSRRDSGRAYEQYF. The chain combines TRBV7-6 with TRBJ2-7, with 11 positions matching TRBD2. CDR3 length equals 16 residues. The J segment lost 2 bases and the V segment lost 5 bases, leaving 8 bases of the junction unmatched. Looked up from germline, CDR1 is SGHVS and CDR2 is FNYEAQ. The full variable domain, its missing parts supplied by reference TRBV7-6 and TRBJ2-7, is GAGVSQSPRYKVTKRGQDVALRCDPISGHVSLYWYRQALGQGPEFLTYFNYEAQQDKSGLPNDRFSAERPEGSISTLTIQRTEQRDSAMYRCASSRRDSGRAYEQYFGPGTRLTVT.

The chain is built from TRBV7-3 and TRBJ2-2, with TRBD1 identical over 10 bases. In germline, CDR1 is SGHTA, CDR2 FQGTGA. V lost 5 bases to trimming and J lost 2 bases; unmatched junction nucleotides: 17. The CDR3 runs to 20 residues. The CDR3 region is CASSAQYRDRGRGNTGELFF. CDR3 in DNA: TGTGCCAGCAGCGCGCAATACCGGGACAGGGGACGGGGTAACACCGGGGAGCTGTTTTTT.

The V and J genes are TRBV11-1 and TRBJ1-2, with a possible D match to TRBD1 (5 bases). Germline V gives CDR1 SGHAT, CDR2 FQDESV (reference sequence). The CDR3 consists of 15 residues. Trimming shortened V by 2 bases and J by 2 bases, and 12 bases separated the two germline ends. The CDR3 sequence is CASSLSRVNNYGYTF. The CDR3 DNA is TGTGCCAGCAGCTTATCCAGGGTCAACAACTATGGCTACACCTTC.

The V call is TRBV5-4, the J call TRBJ2-1; 11 nucleotides agree with TRBD2. Trimming cost V 3 bases and J 9 bases; bases outside gene matches: 11. The CDR3 extends over 16 amino acids. The germline V gene has CDR1 SGHNT and CDR2 YYREEE (reference sequence). The CDR3, as DNA: TGTGCCAGCAGCTGGTTAGCGGGAGGGCCTCCACTTGAGCAGTTCTTC. This encodes CASSWLAGGPPLEQFF.

This clone turned up a few times. CDR3 protein: CASSLLGTDFNYEQYF. The CDR3 bases are TGTGCCAGCAGCTTACTGGGGACAGATTTTAACTACGAGCAGTACTTC. The chain employs TRBV7-3 and TRBJ2-7, with 7 bases lining up with TRBD1. The CDR3 has 16 amino acids. The V segment lost 2 bases and the J segment 3 bases; nucleotides outside the gene matches: 10. The germline gives CDR1 SGHTA, CDR2 FQGTGA.

The chain has TRBV30 and TRBJ1-6, with TRBD1 identical over 9 bases. The CDR3 length is 14 residues. Germline lookup yields CDR1 GTSNPN and CDR2 SVGIG (reference sequence). The V gene end was trimmed by 2 bases and the J gene end by 11 bases; junction bases not matched to a gene: 7. CDR3 sequence (DNA): TGTGCCTGGAGTAAAGGGACAGGGTATGCACCCCTCCACTTT. Amino acids: CAWSKGTGYAPLHF.

This chain uses TRBV10-2 with TRBJ1-1; a weak D match, TRBD1 (6 bases). V lost 6 bases to trimming and J lost 4 bases, with 12 bases between them. Germline-derived CDR1 and CDR2 are WSHSY and SAAADI. This CDR3 contains 13 residues. CDR3 amino acids: CASSRGQSTEAFF. The CDR3, as DNA: TGCGCCAGCAGCAGAGGACAGTCCACTGAAGCTTTCTTT.

The chain uses TRBV5-1 and TRBJ1-4; D unclear. The CDR3 is 14 residues long. Germline V CDR1 and CDR2: SGHRS, YFSETQ. The V end lost 0 bases, the J end lost 7 bases, and 10 bases lay between the germline ends. The CDR3 is CASSLAGEREKLFF. The CDR3 region has the DNA TGCGCCAGCAGCTTGGCCGGGGAGCGTGAAAAACTGTTTTTT.